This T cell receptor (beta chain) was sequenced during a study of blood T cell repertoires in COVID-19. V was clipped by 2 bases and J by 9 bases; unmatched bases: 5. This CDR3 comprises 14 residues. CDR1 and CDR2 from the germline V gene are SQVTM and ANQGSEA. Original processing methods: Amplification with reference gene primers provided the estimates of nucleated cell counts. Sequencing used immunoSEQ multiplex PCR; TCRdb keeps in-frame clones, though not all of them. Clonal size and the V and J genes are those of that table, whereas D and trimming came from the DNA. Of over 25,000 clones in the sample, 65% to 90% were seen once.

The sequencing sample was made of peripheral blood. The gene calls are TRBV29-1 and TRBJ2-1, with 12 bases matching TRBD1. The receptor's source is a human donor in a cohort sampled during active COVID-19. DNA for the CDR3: TGCAGCGTTGAAAGCGGGACAGGGGGCCTTGAGCAGTTCTTC. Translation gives CSVESGTGGLEQFF.